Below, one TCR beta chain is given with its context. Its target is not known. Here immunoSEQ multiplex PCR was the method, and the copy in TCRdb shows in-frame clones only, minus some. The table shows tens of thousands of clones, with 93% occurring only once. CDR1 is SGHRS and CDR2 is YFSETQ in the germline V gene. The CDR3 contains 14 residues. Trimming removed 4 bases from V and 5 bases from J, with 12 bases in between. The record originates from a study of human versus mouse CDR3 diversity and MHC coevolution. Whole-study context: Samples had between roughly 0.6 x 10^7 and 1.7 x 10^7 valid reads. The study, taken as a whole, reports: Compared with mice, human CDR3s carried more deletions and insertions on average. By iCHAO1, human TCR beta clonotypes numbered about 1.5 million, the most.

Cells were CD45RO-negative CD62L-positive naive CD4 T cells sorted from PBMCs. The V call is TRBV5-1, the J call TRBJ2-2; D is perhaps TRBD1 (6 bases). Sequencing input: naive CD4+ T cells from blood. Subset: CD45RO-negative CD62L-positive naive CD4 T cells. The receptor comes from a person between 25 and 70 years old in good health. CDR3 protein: CASSEGVGTGELFF. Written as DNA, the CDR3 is TGCGCCAGCAGCGAGGGGGTTGGGACCGGGGAGCTGTTTTTT.